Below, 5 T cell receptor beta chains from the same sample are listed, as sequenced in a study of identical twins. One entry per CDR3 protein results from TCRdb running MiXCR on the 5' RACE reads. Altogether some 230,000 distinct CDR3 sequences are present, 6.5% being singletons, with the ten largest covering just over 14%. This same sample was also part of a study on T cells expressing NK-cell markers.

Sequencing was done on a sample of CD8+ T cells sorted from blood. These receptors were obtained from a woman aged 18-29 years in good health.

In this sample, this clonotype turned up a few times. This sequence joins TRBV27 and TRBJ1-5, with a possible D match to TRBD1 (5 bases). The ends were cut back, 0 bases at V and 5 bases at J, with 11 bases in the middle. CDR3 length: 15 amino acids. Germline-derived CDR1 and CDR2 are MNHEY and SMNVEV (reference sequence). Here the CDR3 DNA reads TGTGCCAGCAGTTTATCCGGGGGGAATTATCAGCCCCAGCATTTT. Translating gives CASSLSGGNYQPQHF.

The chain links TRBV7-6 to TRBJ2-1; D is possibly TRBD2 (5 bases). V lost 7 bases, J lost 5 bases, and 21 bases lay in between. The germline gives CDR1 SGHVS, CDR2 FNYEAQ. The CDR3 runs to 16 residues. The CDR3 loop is CASTLTSEGIHNEQFF. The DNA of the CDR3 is TGTGCCAGCACCCTAACTTCAGAGGGAATCCACAATGAGCAGTTCTTC.

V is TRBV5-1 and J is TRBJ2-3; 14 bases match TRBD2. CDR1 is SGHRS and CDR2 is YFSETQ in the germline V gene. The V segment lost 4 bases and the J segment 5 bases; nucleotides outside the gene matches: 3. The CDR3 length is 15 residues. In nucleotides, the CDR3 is TGCGCCAGCAGCAGACTAGCGGGGGGGCAAGATACGCAGTATTTT. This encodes CASSRLAGGQDTQYF.

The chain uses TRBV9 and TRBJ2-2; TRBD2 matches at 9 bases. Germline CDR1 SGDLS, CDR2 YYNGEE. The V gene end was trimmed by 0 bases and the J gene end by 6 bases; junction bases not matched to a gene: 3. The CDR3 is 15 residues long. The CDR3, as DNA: TGTGCCAGCAGCGTAGAGGCGGGGGGGCCCGGGGAGCTGTTTTTT. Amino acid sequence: CASSVEAGGPGELFF.

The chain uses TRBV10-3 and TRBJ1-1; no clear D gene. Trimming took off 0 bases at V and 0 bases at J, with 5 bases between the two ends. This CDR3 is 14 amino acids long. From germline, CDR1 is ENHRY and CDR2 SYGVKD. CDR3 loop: CAISESTLNTEAFF. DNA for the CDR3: TGTGCCATCAGTGAGTCTACGTTGAACACTGAAGCTTTCTTT.